This TCR beta chain was recorded in a study of cytomegalovirus exposure and HLA in healthy donors. General study results and limits: An observed cluster of highly shared sequence variants was recorded as a likely sequencing artifact. In terms of immune exposure information, only CMV serostatus was available. Common viral pathogens were later found to be apparently linked to several of the most significant clusters.

The J segment lost 1 base and the V segment lost 4 bases, leaving 8 bases of the junction unmatched. Germline CDR1 is SQVTM and CDR2 is ANQGSEA. CDR3 length equals 15 residues. PCR amplification relied on 60 Vbeta primers (plus 13 Jbeta primers). TCRdb keeps only in-frame clones here, not all; method: immunoSEQ multiplex PCR. This sample has 160,000 or so clones, with 70% to 80% found just once. Comment on this clone: The antigen is unknown.

The gene calls are TRBV29-1 and TRBJ2-7; 9 nucleotides match TRBD2. This TCR derives from a man between 18 and 29 years old in good health and CMV-seropositive. The specimen was PBMCs. As DNA, the CDR3 is TGCAGCGTTGGGGGTAGCGGGAGAAAATCCTACGAGCAGTACTTC. Translation: CSVGGSGRKSYEQYF.